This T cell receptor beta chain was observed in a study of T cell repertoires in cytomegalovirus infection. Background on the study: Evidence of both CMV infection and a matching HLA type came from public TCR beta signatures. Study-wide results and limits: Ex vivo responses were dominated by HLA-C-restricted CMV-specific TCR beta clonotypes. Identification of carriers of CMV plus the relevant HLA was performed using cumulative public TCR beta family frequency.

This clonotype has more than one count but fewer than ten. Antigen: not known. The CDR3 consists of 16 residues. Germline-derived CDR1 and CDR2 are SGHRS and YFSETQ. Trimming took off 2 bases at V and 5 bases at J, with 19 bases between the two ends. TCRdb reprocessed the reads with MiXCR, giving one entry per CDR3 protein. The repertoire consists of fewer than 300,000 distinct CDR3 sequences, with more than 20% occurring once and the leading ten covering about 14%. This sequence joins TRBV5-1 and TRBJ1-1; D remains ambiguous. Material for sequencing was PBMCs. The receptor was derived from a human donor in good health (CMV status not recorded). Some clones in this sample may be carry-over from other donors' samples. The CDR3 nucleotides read TGCGCCAGCAGCTTATCTCTTCCTTTTAGTGTGACTGAAGCTTTCTTT. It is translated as CASSLSLPFSVTEAFF. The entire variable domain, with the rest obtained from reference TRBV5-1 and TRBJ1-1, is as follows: KAGVTQTPRYLIKTRGQQVTLSCSPISGHRSVSWYQQTPGQGLQFLFEYFSETQRNKGNFPGRFSGRQFSNSRSEMNVSTLELGDSALYLCASSLSLPFSVTEAFFGQGTRLTVV.